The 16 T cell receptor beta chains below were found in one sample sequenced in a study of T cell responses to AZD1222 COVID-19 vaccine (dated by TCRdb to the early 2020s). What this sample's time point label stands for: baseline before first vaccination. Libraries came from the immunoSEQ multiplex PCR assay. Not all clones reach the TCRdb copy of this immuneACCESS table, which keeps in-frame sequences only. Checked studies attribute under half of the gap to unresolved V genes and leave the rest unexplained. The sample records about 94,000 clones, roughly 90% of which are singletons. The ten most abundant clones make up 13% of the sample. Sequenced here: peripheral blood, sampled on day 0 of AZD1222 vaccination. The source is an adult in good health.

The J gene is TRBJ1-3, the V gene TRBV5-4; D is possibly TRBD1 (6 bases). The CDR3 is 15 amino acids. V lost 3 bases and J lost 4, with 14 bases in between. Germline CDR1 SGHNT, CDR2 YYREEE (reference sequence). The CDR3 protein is CASSWGGRAGNTIYF. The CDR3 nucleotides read TGTGCCAGCAGCTGGGGGGGCAGGGCCGGAAACACCATATATTTT.

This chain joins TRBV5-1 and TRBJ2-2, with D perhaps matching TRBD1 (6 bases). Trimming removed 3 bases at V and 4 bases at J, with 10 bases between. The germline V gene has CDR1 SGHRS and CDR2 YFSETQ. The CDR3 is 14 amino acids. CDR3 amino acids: CASSSARGTGELFF. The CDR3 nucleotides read TGCGCCAGCAGCTCAGCCAGGGGCACCGGGGAGCTGTTTTTT.

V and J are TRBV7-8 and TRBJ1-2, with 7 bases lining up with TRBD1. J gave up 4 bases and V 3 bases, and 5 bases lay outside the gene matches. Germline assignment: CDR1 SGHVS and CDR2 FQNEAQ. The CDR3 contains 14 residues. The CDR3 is CASSFGQESYGYTF. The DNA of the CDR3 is TGTGCCAGCAGCTTTGGACAGGAATCCTATGGCTACACCTTC.

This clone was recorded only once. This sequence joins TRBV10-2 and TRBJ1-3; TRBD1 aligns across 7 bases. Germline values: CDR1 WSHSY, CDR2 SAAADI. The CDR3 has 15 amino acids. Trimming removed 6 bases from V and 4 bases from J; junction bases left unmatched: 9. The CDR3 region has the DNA TGCGCCAGCAGGGCTACAGGGGAAAGCGGAAACACCATATATTTT. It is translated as CASRATGESGNTIYF.

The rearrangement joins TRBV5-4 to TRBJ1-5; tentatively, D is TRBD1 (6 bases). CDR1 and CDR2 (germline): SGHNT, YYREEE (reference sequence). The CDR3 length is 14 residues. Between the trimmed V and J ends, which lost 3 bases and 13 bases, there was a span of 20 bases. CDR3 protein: CASSSAQNRDIQHF. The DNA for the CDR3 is TGTGCCAGCAGCTCGGCGCAGAACCGGGACATTCAGCATTTT.

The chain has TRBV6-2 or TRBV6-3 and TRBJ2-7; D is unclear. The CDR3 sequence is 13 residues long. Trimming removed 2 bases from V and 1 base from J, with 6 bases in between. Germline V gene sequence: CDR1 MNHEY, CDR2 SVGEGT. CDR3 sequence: CASSYGFSYEQYF. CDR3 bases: TGTGCCAGCAGTTACGGGTTTTCCTACGAGCAGTACTTC.

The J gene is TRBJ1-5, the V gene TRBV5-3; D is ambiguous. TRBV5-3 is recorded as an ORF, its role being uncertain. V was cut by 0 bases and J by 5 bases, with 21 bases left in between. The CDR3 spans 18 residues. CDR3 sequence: CARSLGWQDPLFYQPQHF. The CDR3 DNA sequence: TGTGCCAGAAGCTTGGGGTGGCAGGATCCATTGTTTTATCAGCCCCAGCATTTT.

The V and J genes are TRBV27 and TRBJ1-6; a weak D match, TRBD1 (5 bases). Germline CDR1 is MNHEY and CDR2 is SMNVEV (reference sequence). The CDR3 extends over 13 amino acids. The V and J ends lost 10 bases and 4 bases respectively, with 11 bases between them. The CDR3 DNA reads TGTGCCACCCAGGGAACTTATAATTCACCCCTCCACTTT. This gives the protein CATQGTYNSPLHF.

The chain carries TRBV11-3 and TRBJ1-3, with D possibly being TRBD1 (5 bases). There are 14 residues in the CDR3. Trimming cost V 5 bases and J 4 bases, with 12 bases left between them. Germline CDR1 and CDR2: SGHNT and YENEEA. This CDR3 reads CASSPSGAGNTIYF. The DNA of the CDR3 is TGTGCCAGCAGCCCATCCGGGGCCGGAAACACCATATATTTT.

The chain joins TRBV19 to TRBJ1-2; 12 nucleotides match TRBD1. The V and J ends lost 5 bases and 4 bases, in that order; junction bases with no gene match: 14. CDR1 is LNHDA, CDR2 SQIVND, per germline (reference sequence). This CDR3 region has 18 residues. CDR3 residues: CASSPWGTGGGLGYGYTF. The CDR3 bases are TGTGCCAGTAGTCCATGGGGGACAGGGGGCGGCTTAGGCTATGGCTACACCTTC.

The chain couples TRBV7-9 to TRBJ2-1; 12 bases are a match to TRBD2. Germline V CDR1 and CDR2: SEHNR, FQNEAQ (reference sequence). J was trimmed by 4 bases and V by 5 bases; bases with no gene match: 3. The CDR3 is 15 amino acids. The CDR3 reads CASSRLAGEYNEQFF. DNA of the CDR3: TGTGCCAGCAGCCGACTAGCGGGAGAGTACAATGAGCAGTTCTTC.

This chain's CDR3 is CASVYSTSGGKQFF. Here the CDR3 DNA reads TGTGCCAGCGTCTACTCGACTAGCGGGGGGAAGCAGTTCTTC. The chain couples TRBV6-6 to TRBJ2-1, with 13 bases fitting TRBD2. After removal of 8 bases from V and 11 bases from J, the junction contained 9 bases not matched to a gene. CDR1 is MNHNY and CDR2 is SVGAGI in the germline V gene (reference sequence). This CDR3 has 14 amino acids.

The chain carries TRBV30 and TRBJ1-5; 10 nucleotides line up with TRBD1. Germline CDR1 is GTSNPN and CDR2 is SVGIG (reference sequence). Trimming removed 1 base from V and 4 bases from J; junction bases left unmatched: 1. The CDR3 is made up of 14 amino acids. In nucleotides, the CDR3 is TGTGCCTGGAGTGAGGGACAGGGGAATCAGCCCCAGCATTTT. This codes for CAWSEGQGNQPQHF.

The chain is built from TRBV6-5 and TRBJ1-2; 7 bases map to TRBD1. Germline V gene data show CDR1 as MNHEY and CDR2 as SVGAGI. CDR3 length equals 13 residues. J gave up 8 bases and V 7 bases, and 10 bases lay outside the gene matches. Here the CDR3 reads CASNAGGTGGYTF. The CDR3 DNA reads TGTGCCAGCAATGCAGGGGGGACCGGGGGCTACACCTTC.

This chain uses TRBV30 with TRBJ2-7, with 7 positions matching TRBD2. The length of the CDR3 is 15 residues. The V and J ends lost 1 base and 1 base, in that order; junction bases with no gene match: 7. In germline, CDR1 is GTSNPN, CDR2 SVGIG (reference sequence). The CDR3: CAWSGGNSGSYEQYF. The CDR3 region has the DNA TGTGCCTGGAGTGGGGGGAATAGCGGGTCCTACGAGCAGTACTTC.

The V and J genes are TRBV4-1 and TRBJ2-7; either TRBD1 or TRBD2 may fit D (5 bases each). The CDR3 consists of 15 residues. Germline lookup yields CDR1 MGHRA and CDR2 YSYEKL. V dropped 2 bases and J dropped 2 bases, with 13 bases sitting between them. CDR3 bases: TGCGCCAGCAGCCAATGGACGGGGCCCGCCTACGAGCAGTACTTC. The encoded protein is CASSQWTGPAYEQYF.